The 14 T cell receptor beta chains listed next were all sequenced from one sample in a study of cytomegalovirus exposure and HLA in healthy donors. Assay used: immunoSEQ multiplex PCR; TCRdb lists only in-frame clones, some missing. Among around 190,000 clones listed, 85% were seen once. Material: PBMCs. These receptors all come from a man aged 18-30 years in good health and CMV-seropositive.

The chain employs TRBV30 and TRBJ1-3; D is perhaps TRBD1 (5 bases). Looked up from germline, CDR1 is GTSNPN and CDR2 is SVGIG (reference sequence). Trimming shortened V by 5 bases and J by 4 bases, and 9 bases separated the two germline ends. The CDR3 covers 12 residues. CDR3: CAWQGGGNTIYF. The CDR3 coding sequence is TGTGCCTGGCAGGGAGGAGGAAACACCATATATTTT.

The genes are TRBV7-9 and TRBJ2-5, with a tentative D call TRBD1 (6 bases). Deletions cut 5 bases from V and 2 bases from J, with 15 bases between. Germline CDR1 and CDR2: SEHNR and FQNEAQ (reference sequence). This CDR3 is 15 amino acids long. CDR3 amino acids: CASSPSGTLQETQYF. The CDR3 coding sequence is TGTGCCAGCAGCCCATCCGGGACATTACAAGAGACCCAGTACTTC.

J is TRBJ1-5 and V is TRBV9; D remains ambiguous. CDR3 size: 15 residues. V lost 4 bases and J lost 5, with 16 bases in between. From germline, CDR1 is SGDLS and CDR2 YYNGEE. The CDR3 spells CASSPSVGEDQPQHF. CDR3 nucleotide sequence: TGTGCCAGCAGCCCGTCCGTCGGGGAAGATCAGCCCCAGCATTTT.

The V gene is TRBV5-1, the J gene TRBJ1-1; D unresolved. The germline gives CDR1 SGHRS, CDR2 YFSETQ. This CDR3 is 13 amino acids long. Deletions cut 1 base from V and 3 bases from J, with 7 bases between. The CDR3 nucleotides read TGCGCCAGCAGCTTGTGGCGGGACACTGAAGCTTTCTTT. Translation: CASSLWRDTEAFF.

The chain joins TRBV7-2 to TRBJ1-1, with 10 bases that match TRBD1. The CDR3 is made up of 15 amino acids. The V and J ends lost 3 bases and 8 bases, in that order; junction bases with no gene match: 9. Germline-derived CDR1 and CDR2 are SGHTA and FQGNSA. The CDR3 DNA reads as TGTGCCAGCAGCTTGGTACCGGGACAGGGGAGCGAAGCTTTCTTT. Translated, it gives CASSLVPGQGSEAFF.

This clone was seen just once. This chain joins TRBV27 and TRBJ2-1; D might be TRBD1 (5 bases). CDR3 length: 12 amino acids. Germline V gives CDR1 MNHEY, CDR2 SMNVEV (reference sequence). Trimming left V 3 bases short and J 9 bases short, with 9 bases between. The CDR3 loop reads CASSFVRGEQFF. The CDR3 DNA is TGTGCCAGCAGTTTTGTTAGGGGTGAGCAGTTCTTC.

V gene TRBV28 combines with J gene TRBJ2-7; D perhaps matches TRBD2 (6 bases). Germline-derived CDR1 and CDR2 are MDHEN and SYDVKM. CDR3 length: 15 residues. Trimming removed 5 bases at V and 3 bases at J, with 17 bases between. This CDR3 reads CASSPTAGPYYEQYF. CDR3 DNA: TGTGCCAGCAGTCCAACCGCGGGACCGTACTACGAGCAGTACTTC.

This clone showed up many times. CDR3 sequence: CASSFMKGGYEQYF. In DNA form, the CDR3 reads TGTGCCAGCAGCTTTATGAAGGGAGGGTACGAGCAGTACTTC. V gene TRBV11-2 combines with J gene TRBJ2-7; TRBD2 matches at 7 bases. Per germline, CDR1 SGHAT and CDR2 FQNNGV. V trimming: 3 bases; J trimming: 4 bases; junction bases outside the gene matches: 6. The CDR3 loop spans 14 amino acids.

V usage is TRBV7-8 and J usage is TRBJ2-2; D is ambiguous. CDR1 SGHVS and CDR2 FQNEAQ come from the germline V gene. Trimming shortened V by 3 bases and J by 4 bases, and 6 bases separated the two germline ends. The CDR3 length is 13 residues. CDR3 sequence: CASSLASTGELFF. DNA for the CDR3: TGTGCCAGCAGCTTGGCCAGCACCGGGGAGCTGTTTTTT.

The chain carries TRBV5-4 and TRBJ2-7; TRBD2 might be the D (5 bases). The CDR3 has 16 amino acids. Germline CDR1 SGHNT, CDR2 YYREEE (reference sequence). Trimming shortened V by 6 bases and J by 3 bases, and 22 bases separated the two germline ends. CDR3 protein: CASIHFGGLGVYEQYF. For the CDR3, the DNA is TGTGCCAGCATCCATTTTGGAGGCCTCGGGGTCTACGAGCAGTACTTC.

The CDR3 nucleotides are TGTGCCAGCTCCCAGGCTGCCCTGCTTGAAGCTTTCTTT. It encodes CASSQAALLEAFF. This chain connects TRBV18 to TRBJ1-1, with unresolved D. Germline values: CDR1 KGHSH, CDR2 LQKENI. Deletions cut 6 bases from V and 7 bases from J, with 15 bases between. The CDR3 contains 13 residues.

A note on this clone: At one of its ends the junction is not consistent with the germline gene, which may arise from a read error. The genes are TRBV7-7 and TRBJ2-3; 12 nucleotides align to TRBD2. Germline CDR1 reads SSHAT; CDR2 reads FNYEAQ (reference sequence). This CDR3 contains 15 residues. CDR3 bases: TGTGCTAGCAGCTCGGGACTAGCGGGCGCAGATACGCAGTATTTT. Protein product: CASSSGLAGADTQYF.

J is TRBJ2-7 and V is TRBV28, with D possibly TRBD2 on 6 matching bases. The ends were cut back, 6 bases at V and 2 bases at J, with 17 bases in the middle. CDR3 length equals 15 residues. From germline, CDR1 is MDHEN and CDR2 SYDVKM. The DNA of the CDR3 is TGTGCCAGCAGCCCCCGGGGGATTGGGCCCTACGAGCAGTACTTC. As protein: CASSPRGIGPYEQYF.

The CDR3 nucleotides are TGTGCCAGCAGCTTGGGGGACAGGGGGCAGGAGCAGTACTTC. Residues: CASSLGDRGQEQYF. The chain couples TRBV7-2 to TRBJ2-7, with 12 bases fitting TRBD1. The CDR3 is 14 amino acids. J was trimmed by 7 bases and V by 3 bases; bases with no gene match: 4. Germline values: CDR1 SGHTA, CDR2 FQGNSA. Drawing the rest from reference TRBV7-2 and TRBJ2-7, the complete variable domain is GAGVSQSPSNKVTEKGKDVELRCDPISGHTALYWYRQSLGQGLEFLIYFQGNSAPDKSGLPSDRFSAERTGGSVSTLTIQRTQQEDSAVYLCASSLGDRGQEQYFGPGTRLTVT.